This TCR beta chain was found in a study of OX40 agonist ivuxolimab in advanced cancers. Across the whole study: The patients' treatment was ivuxolimab, an agonistic anti-OX40 (CD134) antibody. Study results and caveats: Mean expanded clone counts were higher in CD8+ than CD4+ T cells. Among the lowest peripheral clonal expansion occurred in 0.1-3.0 mg/kg partial responders.

CDR1 and CDR2 from the germline V gene are PRHDT and FYEKMQ (reference sequence). This CDR3 has 14 amino acids. V was pared by 5 bases and J by 4 bases, with 15 bases between. Produced via immunoSEQ multiplex PCR; TCRdb's table is partial and in-frame only. The sample yields more than 85,000 clones, roughly 87% seen once. Of note for this clone: No antigen is known for it.

Patients with autoimmune history or systemic immunosuppression were excluded. The sequence was collected from an adult with an advanced solid tumor such as melanoma, head and neck, liver or kidney cancer. This material consisted of CD4+ or CD8+ T cells sorted from blood, taken in a trial of the OX40 agonist ivuxolimab. The rearrangement joins TRBV13 to TRBJ2-7; D gene ambiguous. CDR3 loop: CASSAGPDLYEQYF. The CDR3 nucleotides read TGTGCCAGCAGCGCCGGACCGGACCTTTACGAGCAGTACTTC.